This passage covers 9 T cell receptor beta chains from one sample sequenced in a study of blood T cell repertoires in COVID-19. Sequencing used immunoSEQ multiplex PCR; TCRdb keeps in-frame clones, though not all of them. The sample records roughly 230,000 clones, approximately 91% being singletons. The sample comprised peripheral blood. These receptors were taken from a man aged 25-45 years with COVID-19, enrolled during active disease.

The V gene is TRBV5-4, the J gene TRBJ2-3; the match to TRBD1 covers 9 bases. Germline CDR1 SGHNT, CDR2 YYREEE (reference sequence). The CDR3 length is 14 residues. Trimming removed 4 bases from V and 5 bases from J; junction bases left unmatched: 5. The CDR3 region is CASSVQGAGDTQYF. CDR3 nucleotide sequence: TGTGCCAGCAGCGTACAGGGGGCGGGAGATACGCAGTATTTT.

The chain combines TRBV24-1 with TRBJ2-7; D is perhaps TRBD1 (6 bases). The V gene lost 4 bases and the J gene lost 2 bases, with 11 bases spanning the gap. The CDR3 has 14 residues. The germline gives CDR1 KGHDR, CDR2 SFDVKD. The CDR3 nucleotides are TGTGCCACCAGTGACTCGGACAGACCCTACGAGCAGTACTTC. Its translation: CATSDSDRPYEQYF.

The V call is TRBV5-6, the J call TRBJ1-2, with D possibly matching TRBD1 (6 bases). Germline CDR1 reads SGHDT; CDR2 reads YYEEEE. The CDR3 is 12 residues long. V lost 6 bases, J lost 5 bases, and 11 bases lay in between. CDR3 sequence: CASNIGQYGYTF. DNA for the CDR3: TGTGCCAGCAACATCGGACAGTATGGCTACACCTTC. Looking up the rest from reference TRBV5-6 and TRBJ1-2 gives the full variable domain: DAGVTQSPTHLIKTRGQQVTLRCSPKSGHDTVSWYQQALGQGPQFIFQYYEEEERQRGNFPDRFSGHQFPNYSSELNVNALLLGDSALYLCASNIGQYGYTFGSGTRLTVV.

In its sample, this clone was seen once. The chain employs TRBV19 and TRBJ1-1; a weak D match, TRBD1 (6 bases). V was cut by 7 bases and J by 6 bases, with 15 bases left in between. Germline V gene lookup returns CDR1 LNHDA and CDR2 SQIVND (reference sequence). This CDR3 has 13 amino acids. In nucleotides, the CDR3 is TGTGCCAGTACCGCCCCAGGGGTCCCTGAAGCTTTCTTT. Protein: CASTAPGVPEAFF.

The gene calls are TRBV30 and TRBJ1-1; D is uncertain. Trimming took off 3 bases at V and 7 bases at J, with 9 bases between the two ends. This CDR3 region has 11 residues. From germline, CDR1 is GTSNPN and CDR2 SVGIG (reference sequence). CDR3 DNA: TGTGCCTGGAGGCGTCGGGGTGAAGCTTTCTTT. Translation gives CAWRRRGEAFF.

J is TRBJ1-5 and V is TRBV5-1, with 8 bases matching TRBD1. This CDR3 region has 14 residues. V dropped 4 bases and J dropped 4; count of bases not matched to a gene: 4. The germline V gene encodes CDR1 SGHRS and CDR2 YFSETQ. CDR3 nucleotide sequence: TGCGCCAGCAGCCCGGGACAGGAGAATCAGCCCCAGCATTTT. Its protein product is CASSPGQENQPQHF.

The gene calls are TRBV24-1 and TRBJ2-5; tentative D call: TRBD2 (5 bases). Germline V gene sequence: CDR1 KGHDR, CDR2 SFDVKD. The germline V and J ends were trimmed by 4 bases and 3 bases, with 8 bases remaining between them. This CDR3 has 13 amino acids. The CDR3 DNA follows: TGTGCCACCAGTGACGGGGTAAAAGAGACCCAGTACTTC. This encodes CATSDGVKETQYF.

The chain links TRBV2 to TRBJ2-7, with TRBD2 matching over 8 bases. V lost 0 bases to trimming and J lost 0 bases; unmatched junction nucleotides: 10. The CDR3 is 18 residues long. Germline V gene lookup returns CDR1 SNHLY and CDR2 FYNNEI. In DNA, the CDR3 is TGTGCCAGCAGTGAAGCGTTGAGGCGGGGGGTTAGCTCCTACGAGCAGTACTTC. Protein product: CASSEALRRGVSSYEQYF.

This rearrangement joins TRBV20-1 to TRBJ1-1; possibly TRBD1 for D (6 bases). The CDR3 totals 11 residues. Germline-derived CDR1 and CDR2 are DFQATT and SNEGSKA (reference sequence). V lost 6 bases and J lost 6, with 11 bases in between. CDR3 residues: CSATGWSEAFF. The DNA of the CDR3 is TGCAGTGCGACAGGATGGTCTGAAGCTTTCTTT.